These 17 T cell receptor beta chains came from one sample sequenced in a study of PD-1 blockade in classical Hodgkin lymphoma. Sequenced by immunoSEQ multiplex PCR; TCRdb stores in-frame clones only, minus some. The sample lists about 17,000 clones, roughly 60% occurring once. After autologous stem cell transplantation all patients relapsed, and prior brentuximab vedotin exposure differed between cohorts. The source material was peripheral blood mononuclear cells (PBMCs), sampled before the second cycle of nivolumab. The receptor set was obtained from a human donor with classical Hodgkin lymphoma.

The rearrangement joins TRBV11-2 to TRBJ2-7; perhaps TRBD1 as D (5 bases). Trimming removed 6 bases at V and 2 bases at J, with 11 bases between. Germline CDR1 SGHAT, CDR2 FQNNGV. The CDR3 sequence is 13 residues long. In DNA, the CDR3 is TGTGCCAGCAGTCAGGGTTCGACCTACGAGCAGTACTTC. Its protein product is CASSQGSTYEQYF. The whole variable domain, filled in from reference TRBV11-2 and TRBJ2-7, reads EAGVAQSPRYKIIEKRQSVAFWCNPISGHATLYWYQQILGQGPKLLIQFQNNGVVDDSQLPKDRFSAERLKGVDSTLKIQPAKLEDSAVYLCASSQGSTYEQYFGPGTRLTVT.

This chain joins TRBV6-5 and TRBJ2-3; 7 bases are a match to TRBD1. Trimming removed 8 bases from V and 5 bases from J; junction bases left unmatched: 13. Germline assignment: CDR1 MNHEY and CDR2 SVGAGI. There are 15 residues in the CDR3. CDR3 residues: CASSTGTVPGDTQYF. DNA of the CDR3: TGTGCCAGCTCAACAGGGACAGTTCCTGGAGATACGCAGTATTTT.

This clone has only one observation. The CDR3 loop reads CASSLNWSSYEQYF. The CDR3 nucleotides read TGCGCCAGCAGCTTGAACTGGTCCTCCTACGAGCAGTACTTC. The chain has TRBV5-1 and TRBJ2-7; unclear D gene. Germline-derived CDR1 and CDR2 are SGHRS and YFSETQ. The length of the CDR3 is 14 residues. V was trimmed by 1 base and J by 0 bases, leaving 8 bases between them.

This chain connects TRBV10-2 to TRBJ2-7, with D hard to call. Trimming removed 7 bases at V and 3 bases at J, with 16 bases between. The CDR3 consists of 14 residues. Germline V gene lookup returns CDR1 WSHSY and CDR2 SAAADI. The CDR3 coding sequence is TGCGCCAGCACCCCTAGAGACGGGTACTACGAGCAGTACTTC. Translating it yields CASTPRDGYYEQYF.

The chain links TRBV6-5 to TRBJ2-5, with 9 bases matching TRBD1. The CDR3 totals 14 residues. The J segment lost 6 bases and the V segment lost 4 bases, leaving 6 bases of the junction unmatched. Germline CDR1 and CDR2: MNHEY and SVGAGI. The CDR3 nucleotides read TGTGCCAGCAGTTCATACAGGGGGCAAAAGACCCAGTACTTC. It translates to CASSSYRGQKTQYF.

This chain links TRBV14 with TRBJ2-3; 11 bases are a match to TRBD2. CDR1 is SGHDN and CDR2 is FVKESK in the germline V gene. V gave up 0 bases and J gave up 4 bases; unmatched junction bases: 12. The CDR3 is 19 residues long. The CDR3 DNA is TGTGCCAGCAGCCAAGATTTGGTTGGACTAGCGGGCCGGGCAGATACGCAGTATTTT. Its protein product is CASSQDLVGLAGRADTQYF.

The V call is TRBV2, the J call TRBJ2-7; 7 nucleotides align to TRBD2. The germline gives CDR1 SNHLY, CDR2 FYNNEI. CDR3 length: 15 amino acids. V trimming: 6 bases; J trimming: 6 bases; junction bases outside the gene matches: 14. CDR3 in amino acids: CASRGGASGVGEQYF. Written as DNA, the CDR3 is TGTGCCAGCAGGGGTGGGGCTAGCGGTGTCGGCGAGCAGTACTTC.

In this sample, this clone turned up a few times. V gene TRBV6-5 combines with J gene TRBJ2-3; 10 bases are a match to TRBD2. Trimming removed 6 bases from V and 6 bases from J; junction bases left unmatched: 6. The CDR3 loop spans 14 amino acids. Germline assignment: CDR1 MNHEY and CDR2 SVGAGI. CDR3 sequence reads: CASRSSGSTDTQYF. The DNA of the CDR3 is TGTGCCAGCAGATCTAGCGGGAGTACTGATACGCAGTATTTT.

The genes are TRBV28 and TRBJ2-4; D unclear. Trimming left V 2 bases short and J 0 bases short, with 11 bases between. The germline CDR1 and CDR2 sequences are MDHEN and SYDVKM. This CDR3 has 16 amino acids. The CDR3 coding sequence is TGTGCCAGCAGTTTAGGGCAGCCACTAGCCAAAAACATTCAGTACTTC. This encodes CASSLGQPLAKNIQYF.

V is TRBV7-2 and J is TRBJ1-2; 7 nucleotides line up with TRBD1. Germline V gene sequence: CDR1 SGHTA, CDR2 FQGNSA. The J segment lost 3 bases and the V segment lost 1 base, leaving 5 bases of the junction unmatched. The CDR3 has 15 amino acids. Here the CDR3 reads CASSLVGQPDYGYTF. In DNA, the CDR3 is TGTGCCAGCAGCTTAGTGGGACAGCCTGACTATGGCTACACCTTC.

The V and J genes are TRBV20-1 and TRBJ2-7; no clear D. The CDR3 has 11 amino acids. The germline CDR1 and CDR2 sequences are DFQATT and SNEGSKA (reference sequence). With 5 bases removed from V and 6 bases from J, the gap between germline ends came to 11 bases. The CDR3 DNA reads TGCAGTGCTCCCGAGGTGGCCGAGCAGTACTTC. Amino acid sequence: CSAPEVAEQYF.

This clone was picked up one time. This chain links TRBV4-2 with TRBJ2-7; 7 bases match TRBD2. This CDR3 comprises 16 residues. In germline, CDR1 is LGHNA, CDR2 YNFKEQ. J gave up 7 bases and V 3 bases, and 15 bases lay outside the gene matches. The CDR3 protein is CASSHPQGLTTGEQYF. The CDR3 DNA sequence: TGTGCCAGCAGCCACCCTCAGGGACTAACGACCGGAGAGCAGTACTTC.

The chain joins TRBV5-1 to TRBJ2-1, with D perhaps being TRBD1 or TRBD2 (5 bases each). V was clipped by 4 bases and J by 9 bases, with 14 bases between them. In germline, CDR1 is SGHRS, CDR2 YFSETQ. This CDR3 has 13 amino acids. DNA of the CDR3: TGCGCCAGCAGCAAGGGGACGACGCCTGAGCAGTTCTTC. As protein: CASSKGTTPEQFF.

The genes are TRBV19 and TRBJ1-1; D call uncertain. The CDR3 runs 12 residues. Deletions cut 3 bases from V and 8 bases from J, with 10 bases between. Germline lookup yields CDR1 LNHDA and CDR2 SQIVND (reference sequence). The CDR3 spells CASSMFGGEAFF. The CDR3 DNA reads as TGTGCCAGTAGTATGTTTGGCGGGGAAGCTTTCTTT.

This clone has a handful of counts. The rearrangement joins TRBV6-1 to TRBJ2-1; 7 positions match TRBD2. CDR1 and CDR2 from the germline V gene are MNHNS and SASEGT. There are 13 residues in the CDR3. Trimming cost V 1 base and J 8 bases; bases outside gene matches: 2. The CDR3 loop reads CASSEGGGYEQFF. CDR3 DNA sequence: TGTGCCAGCAGTGAAGGGGGGGGTTATGAGCAGTTCTTC.

This clone was counted a few times. The V gene is TRBV4-1, the J gene TRBJ2-7; 9 bases are a match to TRBD1. The ends lost 5 bases at V and 4 bases at J; junction bases unmatched: 9. Germline CDR1 and CDR2: MGHRA and YSYEKL. The CDR3 totals 15 residues. CDR3 bases: TGCGCCAGCAGCTTGGGACAGGGATATTCTTACGAGCAGTACTTC. Translating gives CASSLGQGYSYEQYF.

The chain joins TRBV9 to TRBJ2-3; D might be TRBD1 (6 bases). Germline V lookup: CDR1 SGDLS, CDR2 YYNGEE. CDR3 length: 14 residues. V was shortened by 4 bases and J by 0 bases, with 9 bases between the two germline ends. The CDR3 sequence is CASSKTGSTDTQYF. The DNA for the CDR3 is TGTGCCAGCAGCAAGACAGGTAGCACAGATACGCAGTATTTT.